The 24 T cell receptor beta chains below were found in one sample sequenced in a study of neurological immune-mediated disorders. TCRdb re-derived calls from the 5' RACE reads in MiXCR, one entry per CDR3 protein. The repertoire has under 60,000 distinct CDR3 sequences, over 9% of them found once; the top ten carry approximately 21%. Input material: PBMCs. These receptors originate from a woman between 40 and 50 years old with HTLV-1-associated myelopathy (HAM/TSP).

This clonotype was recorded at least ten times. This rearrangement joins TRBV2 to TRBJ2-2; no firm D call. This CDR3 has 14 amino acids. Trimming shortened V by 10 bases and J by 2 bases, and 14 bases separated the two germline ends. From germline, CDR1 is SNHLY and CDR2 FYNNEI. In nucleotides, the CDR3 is TGTGCCACCGCAACTTATACTAACACCGGGGAGCTGTTTTTT. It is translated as CATATYTNTGELFF.

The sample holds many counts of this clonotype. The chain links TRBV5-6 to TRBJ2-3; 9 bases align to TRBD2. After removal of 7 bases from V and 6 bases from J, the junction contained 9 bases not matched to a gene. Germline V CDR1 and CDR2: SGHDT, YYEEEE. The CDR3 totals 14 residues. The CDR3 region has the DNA TGTGCCAGCGCTCGTGCGGGGGGGCGCGATACGCAGTATTTT. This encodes CASARAGGRDTQYF. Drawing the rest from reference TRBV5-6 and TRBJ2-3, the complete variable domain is DAGVTQSPTHLIKTRGQQVTLRCSPKSGHDTVSWYQQALGQGPQFIFQYYEEEERQRGNFPDRFSGHQFPNYSSELNVNALLLGDSALYLCASARAGGRDTQYFGPGTRLTVL.

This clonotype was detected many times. CDR3 DNA sequence: TGTGCCACCAGCAGAGACCCAGGCGGGGGGGTTTTCAGGGCAGATACGCAGTATTTT. It yields the protein CATSRDPGGGVFRADTQYF. This chain connects TRBV15 to TRBJ2-3; 9 bases match TRBD2. There are 19 residues in the CDR3. The V gene's germline CDR1 is LNHNV and CDR2 YYDKDF (reference sequence). J was trimmed by 4 bases and V by 0 bases; bases with no gene match: 14.

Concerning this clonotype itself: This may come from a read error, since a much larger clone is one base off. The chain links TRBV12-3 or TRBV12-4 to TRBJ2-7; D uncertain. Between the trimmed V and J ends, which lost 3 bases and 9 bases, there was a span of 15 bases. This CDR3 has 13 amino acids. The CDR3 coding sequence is TGTGCCAGCAGTTTTGAGGCCTGGGGTGCGCAGTACTTC. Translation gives CASSFEAWGAQYF.

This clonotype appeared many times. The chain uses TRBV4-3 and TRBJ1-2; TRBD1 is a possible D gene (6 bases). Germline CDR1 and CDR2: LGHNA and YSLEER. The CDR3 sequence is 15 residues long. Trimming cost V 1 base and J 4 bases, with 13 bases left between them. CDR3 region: CASSQGARGAYGYTF. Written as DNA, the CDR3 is TGCGCCAGCAGCCAAGGGGCCAGGGGAGCCTATGGCTACACCTTC.

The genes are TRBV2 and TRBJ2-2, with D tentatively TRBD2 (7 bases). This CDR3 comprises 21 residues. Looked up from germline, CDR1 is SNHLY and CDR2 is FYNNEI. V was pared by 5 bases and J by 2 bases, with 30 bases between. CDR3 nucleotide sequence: TGTGCCAGCAGTTCATACGGGGGCGGGGGTCAACCACACGATAACACCGGGGAGCTGTTTTTT. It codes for CASSSYGGGGQPHDNTGELFF.

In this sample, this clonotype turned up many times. CDR3 sequence (DNA): TGTGCCAGCAGCCCGACAAGTAGCAATGAGCAGTTCTTC. Protein: CASSPTSSNEQFF. The chain combines TRBV7-3 with TRBJ2-1; D is unresolved. V dropped 5 bases and J dropped 6 bases, with 11 bases sitting between them. The germline CDR1 and CDR2 sequences are SGHTA and FQGTGA. The CDR3 is 13 residues long.

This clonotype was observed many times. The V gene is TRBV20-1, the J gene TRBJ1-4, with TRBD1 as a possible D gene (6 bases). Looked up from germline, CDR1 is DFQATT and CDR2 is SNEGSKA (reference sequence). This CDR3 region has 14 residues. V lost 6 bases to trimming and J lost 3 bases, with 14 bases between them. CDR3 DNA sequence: TGCAGTGCCGATTTAGGGGGTTCTAATGAAAAACTGTTTTTT. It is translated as CSADLGGSNEKLFF.

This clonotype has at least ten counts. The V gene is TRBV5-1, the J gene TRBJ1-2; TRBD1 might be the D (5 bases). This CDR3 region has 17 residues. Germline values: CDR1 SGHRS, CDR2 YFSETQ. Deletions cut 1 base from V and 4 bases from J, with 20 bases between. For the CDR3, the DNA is TGCGCCAGCAGCTTGAACGCAGGGTCTGCTCCCAGCTATGGCTACACCTTC. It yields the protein CASSLNAGSAPSYGYTF.

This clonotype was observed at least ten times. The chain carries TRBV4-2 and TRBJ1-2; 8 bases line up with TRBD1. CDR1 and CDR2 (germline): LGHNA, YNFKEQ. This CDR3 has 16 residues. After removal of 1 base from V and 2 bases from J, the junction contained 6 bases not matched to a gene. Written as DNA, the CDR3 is TGTGCCAGCAGCCAAGGGAGACAGGGGACAAACTATGGCTACACCTTC. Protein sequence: CASSQGRQGTNYGYTF.

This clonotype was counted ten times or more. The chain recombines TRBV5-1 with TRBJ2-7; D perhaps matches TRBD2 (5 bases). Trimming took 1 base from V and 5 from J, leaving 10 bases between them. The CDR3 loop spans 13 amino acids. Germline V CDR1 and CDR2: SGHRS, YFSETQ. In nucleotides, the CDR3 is TGCGCCAGCAGCTTGAGTGAGGGTAACGAGCAGTACTTC. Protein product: CASSLSEGNEQYF. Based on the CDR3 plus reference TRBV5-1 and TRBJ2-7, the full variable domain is KAGVTQTPRYLIKTRGQQVTLSCSPISGHRSVSWYQQTPGQGLQFLFEYFSETQRNKGNFPGRFSGRQFSNSRSEMNVSTLELGDSALYLCASSLSEGNEQYFGPGTRLTVT.

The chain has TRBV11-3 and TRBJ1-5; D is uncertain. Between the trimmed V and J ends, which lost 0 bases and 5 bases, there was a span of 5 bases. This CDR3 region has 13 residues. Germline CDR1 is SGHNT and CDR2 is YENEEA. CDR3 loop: CASSLDGDQPQHF. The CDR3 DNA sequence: TGTGCCAGCAGCTTAGATGGCGATCAGCCCCAGCATTTT.

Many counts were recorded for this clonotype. The CDR3 DNA sequence: TGTGCCAGCAGTTTCAGACAGGGACTTCTAGGGGTATATGGCTACACCTTC. Residues: CASSFRQGLLGVYGYTF. The chain couples TRBV12-3 or TRBV12-4 to TRBJ1-2; 7 positions match TRBD1. The junction had 15 bases not matched to a gene; V was cut back by 3 bases and J by 5 bases. This CDR3 is 17 amino acids long.

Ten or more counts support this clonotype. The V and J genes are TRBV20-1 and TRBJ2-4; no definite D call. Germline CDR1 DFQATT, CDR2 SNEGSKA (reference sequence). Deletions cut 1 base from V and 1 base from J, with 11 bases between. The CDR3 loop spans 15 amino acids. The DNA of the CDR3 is TGCAGTGCTAGAGCGCGCTCAGAGGCCAAAAACATTCAGTACTTC. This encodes CSARARSEAKNIQYF.

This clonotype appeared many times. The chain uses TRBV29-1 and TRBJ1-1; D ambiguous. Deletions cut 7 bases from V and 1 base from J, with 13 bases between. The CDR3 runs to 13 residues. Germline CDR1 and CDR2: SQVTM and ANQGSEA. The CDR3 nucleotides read TGCAGCGCTCGCCCGGGCCCGAACACTGAAGCTTTCTTT. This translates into CSARPGPNTEAFF.

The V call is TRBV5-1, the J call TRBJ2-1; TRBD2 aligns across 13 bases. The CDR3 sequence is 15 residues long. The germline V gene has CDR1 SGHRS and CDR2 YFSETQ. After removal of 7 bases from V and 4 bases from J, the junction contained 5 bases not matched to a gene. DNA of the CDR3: TGCGCCAGCGCACTAGCGGGGGGGCTTTACAATGAGCAGTTCTTC. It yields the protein CASALAGGLYNEQFF.

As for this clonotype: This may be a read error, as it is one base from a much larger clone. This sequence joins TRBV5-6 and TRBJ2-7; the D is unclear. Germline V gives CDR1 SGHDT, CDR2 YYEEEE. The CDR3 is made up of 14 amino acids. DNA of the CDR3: TGTGCCAACAGCTCCTTACCTACACCGGACGAGCAGTACTTC. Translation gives CANSSLPTPDEQYF.

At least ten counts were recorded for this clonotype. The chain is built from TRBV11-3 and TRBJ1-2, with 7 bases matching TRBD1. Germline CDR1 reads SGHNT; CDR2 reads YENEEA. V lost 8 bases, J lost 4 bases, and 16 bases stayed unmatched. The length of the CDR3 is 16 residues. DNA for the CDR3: TGTGCCAGCTCCAGTGGAGGGGGCGAACCTTTCTATGGCTACACCTTC. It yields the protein CASSSGGGEPFYGYTF.

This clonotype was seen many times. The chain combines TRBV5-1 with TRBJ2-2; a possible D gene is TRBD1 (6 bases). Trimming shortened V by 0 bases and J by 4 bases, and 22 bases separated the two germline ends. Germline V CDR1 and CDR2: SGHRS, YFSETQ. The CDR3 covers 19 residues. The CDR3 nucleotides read TGCGCCAGCAGCTTGGGGAACTACAGGGCAGGGTTCGGCACCGGGGAGCTGTTTTTT. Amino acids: CASSLGNYRAGFGTGELFF.

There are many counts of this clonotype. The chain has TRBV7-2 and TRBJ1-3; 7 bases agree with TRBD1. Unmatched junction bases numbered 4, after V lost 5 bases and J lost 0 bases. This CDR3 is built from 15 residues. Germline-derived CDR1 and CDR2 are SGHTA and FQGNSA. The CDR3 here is CASSKTGNSGNTIYF. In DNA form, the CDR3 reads TGTGCCAGCAGCAAGACAGGGAACTCTGGAAACACCATATATTTT.

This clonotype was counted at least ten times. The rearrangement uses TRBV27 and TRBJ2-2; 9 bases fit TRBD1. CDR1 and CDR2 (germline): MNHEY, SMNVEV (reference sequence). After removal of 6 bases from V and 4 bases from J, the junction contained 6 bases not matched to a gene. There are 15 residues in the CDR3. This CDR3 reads CASSALDRGTGELFF. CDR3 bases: TGTGCCAGCAGCGCGCTGGACAGGGGCACCGGGGAGCTGTTTTTT.

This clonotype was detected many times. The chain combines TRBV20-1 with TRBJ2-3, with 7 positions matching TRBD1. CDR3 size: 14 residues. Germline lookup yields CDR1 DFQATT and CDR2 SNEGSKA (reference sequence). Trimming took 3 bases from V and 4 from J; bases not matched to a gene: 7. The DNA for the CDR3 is TGCAGTGCTAGCCAACAGGGGTTGTCAGATACGCAGTATTTT. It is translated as CSASQQGLSDTQYF.

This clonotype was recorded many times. In DNA, the CDR3 is TGTGCCAGCAGCCAACCGTCGGGGGGGTACAATGAGCAGTTCTTC. It translates to CASSQPSGGYNEQFF. J is TRBJ2-1 and V is TRBV7-2; 8 bases are a match to TRBD2. CDR1 and CDR2 from the germline V gene are SGHTA and FQGNSA. The trim removed 5 bases at V and 4 bases at J, leaving 7 bases unmatched. The CDR3 runs 15 residues.

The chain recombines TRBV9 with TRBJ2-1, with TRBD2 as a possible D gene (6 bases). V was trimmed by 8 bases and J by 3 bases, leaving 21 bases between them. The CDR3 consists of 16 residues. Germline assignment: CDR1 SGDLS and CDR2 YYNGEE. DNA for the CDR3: TGTGCCAGTAGCTACCTTCGGGGAGGTCTCTACAATGAGCAGTTCTTC. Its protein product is CASSYLRGGLYNEQFF.